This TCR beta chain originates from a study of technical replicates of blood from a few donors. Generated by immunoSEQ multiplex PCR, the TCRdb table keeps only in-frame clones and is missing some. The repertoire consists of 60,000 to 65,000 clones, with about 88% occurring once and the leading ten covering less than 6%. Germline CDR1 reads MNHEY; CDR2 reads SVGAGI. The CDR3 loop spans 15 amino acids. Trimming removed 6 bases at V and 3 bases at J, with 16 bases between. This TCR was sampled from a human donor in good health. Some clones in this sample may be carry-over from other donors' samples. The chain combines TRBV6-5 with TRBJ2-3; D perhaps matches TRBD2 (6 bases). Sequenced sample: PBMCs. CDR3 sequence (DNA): TGTGCCAGCAGCCCCGTTTATGGGAGGACAGATACGCAGTATTTT. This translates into CASSPVYGRTDTQYF.